A single sample is the source of the 28 T cell receptor beta chains below, sequenced in a study of T cell responses to AZD1222 COVID-19 vaccine (dated by TCRdb to about 2021). The time point label here, explained by the study, means: about 28 days (+/-7) after the second vaccine dose. The library was built by means of the immunoSEQ multiplex PCR assay. TCRdb obtained this table from immuneACCESS and retained in-frame rearrangements with V and J assigned. These tables miss some clones; where compared with another copy, unresolved V genes account for less than half of the shortfall, and the remainder is unexplained. This sample has roughly 140,000 clones in its table, and about 89% of those were observed once. Roughly a tenth of the sample belongs to the ten largest clones. The source material was peripheral blood, sampled 28 days after the second AZD1222 dose. Receptors originate from an adult who received the AZD1222 COVID-19 vaccine.

The chain combines TRBV11-2 with TRBJ2-3; D not resolved. This CDR3 is built from 12 residues. The germline V gene encodes CDR1 SGHAT and CDR2 FQNNGV. The V end lost 5 bases, the J end lost 5 bases, and 8 bases lay between the germline ends. This CDR3 is CASSPTVDTQYF. The CDR3 bases are TGTGCCAGCAGCCCCACGGTAGATACGCAGTATTTT.

This chain connects TRBV19 to TRBJ2-1; TRBD2 matches at 10 bases. Losses at the gene ends were 3 bases for V and 5 bases for J; bases not matched to a gene: 4. CDR1 is LNHDA, CDR2 SQIVND, per germline (reference sequence). This CDR3 contains 15 residues. The CDR3 sequence: CASSIILAGNNEQFF. The DNA for the CDR3 is TGTGCCAGTAGTATTATACTAGCGGGAAACAATGAGCAGTTCTTC.

The rearrangement joins TRBV28 to TRBJ1-6, with TRBD1 as a possible D gene (5 bases). This CDR3 spans 16 amino acids. V was shortened by 6 bases and J by 8 bases, with 20 bases between the two germline ends. The germline CDR1 and CDR2 sequences are MDHEN and SYDVKM. The CDR3 bases are TGTGCCAGCAGACCTCCAGGGTTCCAAGGGCATTCACCCCTCCACTTT. Translated, it gives CASRPPGFQGHSPLHF.

The V call is TRBV1, the J call TRBJ2-2; the D call of TRBD2 is as the table states it, not checked on the DNA. TRBV1 is described as a pseudogene. This CDR3 contains 20 residues. CDR3 loop: CTSSQQSPSGILRLTGELFF. The CDR3 DNA sequence: TGCACCAGCAGCCAACAATCGCCTAGCGGTATACTCAGACTCACCGGGGAGCTGTTTTTT.

This clone appeared once. This chain uses TRBV29-1 with TRBJ2-2, with D possibly TRBD2 on 6 matching bases. The CDR3 runs 14 residues. V was shortened by 5 bases and J by 2 bases, with 12 bases between the two germline ends. Germline CDR1 reads SQVTM; CDR2 reads ANQGSEA. The CDR3 DNA is TGCAGCGTTTTGACGGGGGTAAACACCGGGGAGCTGTTTTTT. This encodes CSVLTGVNTGELFF.

The chain couples TRBV18 to TRBJ2-1, with D perhaps matching TRBD1 (5 bases). CDR1 KGHSH and CDR2 LQKENI come from the germline V gene. This CDR3 has 14 amino acids. Trimming pared 4 bases from V and 4 bases from J, leaving 11 bases between. The CDR3 sequence: CASSLGKGYNEQFF. CDR3 DNA: TGTGCCAGCTCACTTGGGAAGGGGTACAATGAGCAGTTCTTC.

This chain joins TRBV29-1 and TRBJ1-1, with 9 bases that match TRBD1. V gave up 7 bases and J gave up 6 bases; unmatched junction bases: 9. The germline V gene encodes CDR1 SQVTM and CDR2 ANQGSEA. CDR3 length: 13 residues. The CDR3 here is CSAPGQGVAEAFF. The CDR3, as DNA: TGCAGCGCCCCGGGACAGGGAGTCGCTGAAGCTTTCTTT.

The rearrangement joins TRBV7-8 to TRBJ1-2, with D hard to call. Germline assignment: CDR1 SGHVS and CDR2 FQNEAQ. The CDR3 spans 13 residues. Trimming cost V 2 bases and J 8 bases, with 12 bases left between them. The CDR3 DNA reads TGTGCCAGCAGCTTATTACGGTCGGAGGGCTACACCTTC. As protein: CASSLLRSEGYTF. Based on the CDR3 plus reference TRBV7-8 and TRBJ1-2, the full variable domain is GAGVSQSPRYKVAKRGQDVALRCDPISGHVSLFWYQQALGQGPEFLTYFQNEAQLDKSGLPSDRFFAERPEGSVSTLKIQRTQQEDSAVYLCASSLLRSEGYTFGSGTRLTVV.

V is TRBV9 and J is TRBJ1-1; 9 bases align to TRBD1. There are 15 residues in the CDR3. Losses at the gene ends were 3 bases for V and 7 bases for J; bases not matched to a gene: 10. Germline V gives CDR1 SGDLS, CDR2 YYNGEE. This CDR3 reads CASSAPGQGNIEAFF. CDR3 sequence (DNA): TGTGCCAGCAGCGCACCGGGACAGGGAAATATTGAAGCTTTCTTT. The entire variable domain, with the rest obtained from reference TRBV9 and TRBJ1-1, is as follows: DSGVTQTPKHLITATGQRVTLRCSPRSGDLSVYWYQQSLDQGLQFLIQYYNGEERAKGNILERFSAQQFPDLHSELNLSSLELGDSALYFCASSAPGQGNIEAFFGQGTRLTVV.

This chain links TRBV11-2 with TRBJ1-2; possible D gene TRBD1, 5 bases. Germline V CDR1 and CDR2: SGHAT, FQNNGV. The CDR3 totals 12 residues. The V and J ends lost 5 bases and 8 bases respectively, with 12 bases between them. CDR3 nucleotides: TGTGCCAGCAGCCACGACAGTTTGGGCTACACCTTC. Amino acid sequence: CASSHDSLGYTF.

The J gene is TRBJ2-5, the V gene TRBV12-3 or TRBV12-4; the D gene could be TRBD1 or TRBD2 (5 bases each). The CDR3 is made up of 12 amino acids. V lost 4 bases to trimming and J lost 5 bases, with 8 bases between them. The CDR3 bases are TGTGCCAGCAGTTCCGGGGCCGAGACCCAGTACTTC. The encoded protein is CASSSGAETQYF.

Concerning this clone itself: In the same sample, other DNA sequences code for this CDR3. The V gene is TRBV4-2, the J gene TRBJ1-6; no clear D. The V end was cut by 2 bases, the J end by 0 bases, with 8 bases between. The CDR3 length is 16 residues. The germline V gene encodes CDR1 LGHNA and CDR2 YNFKEQ. The CDR3 protein is CASSQQRSSYNSPLHF. CDR3 coding DNA: TGTGCCAGCAGCCAACAGAGGAGCTCCTATAATTCACCCCTCCACTTT.

About this clone itself: Other nucleotide sequences from this sample produce the same CDR3. This rearrangement joins TRBV20-1 to TRBJ2-1; D unclear. Germline CDR1 is DFQATT and CDR2 is SNEGSKA (reference sequence). The ends were cut back, 3 bases at V and 6 bases at J, with 6 bases in the middle. CDR3 size: 11 residues. CDR3 sequence: CSASRANEQFF. The CDR3 DNA follows: TGCAGTGCTAGCCGTGCCAATGAGCAGTTCTTC.

This chain uses TRBV19 with TRBJ2-1; the match to TRBD2 covers 11 bases. There are 16 residues in the CDR3. Germline V gene data show CDR1 as LNHDA and CDR2 as SQIVND (reference sequence). Germline trimming cut 7 bases from V and 3 bases from J; bases unmatched to any gene: 8. CDR3 sequence reads: CASTSRLAGGYNEQFF. CDR3 in DNA: TGTGCCAGTACCTCACGCCTAGCGGGAGGCTACAATGAGCAGTTCTTC.

This clone was recorded only once. The chain uses TRBV6-8 and TRBJ2-3, with D unresolved. Germline CDR1 MNHGY, CDR2 SAAAGT. V was cut by 0 bases and J by 1 base, with 17 bases left in between. CDR3 length equals 18 residues. The CDR3 sequence is CASSYSIGSRVCTDTQYF. CDR3 nucleotides: TGTGCCAGCAGTTACTCGATAGGGTCACGGGTTTGCACAGATACGCAGTATTTT.

V is TRBV28 and J is TRBJ2-5, with 9 bases lining up with TRBD1. The CDR3 runs 16 residues. Germline loops: CDR1 MDHEN, CDR2 SYDVKM. J lost 2 bases, V lost 1 base, and 5 bases had no gene match. CDR3 protein: CASSLFGQGRQETQYF. DNA of the CDR3: TGTGCCAGCAGTTTATTTGGACAGGGGCGTCAAGAGACCCAGTACTTC.

This sequence joins TRBV14 and TRBJ2-3; weak D call: TRBD1 (5 bases). Germline V gives CDR1 SGHDN, CDR2 FVKESK. V lost 1 base, J lost 11 bases, and 13 bases lay in between. CDR3 size: 13 residues. CDR3 sequence reads: CASSQGGQLRQYF. CDR3 coding DNA: TGTGCCAGCAGCCAAGGGGGCCAGCTAAGGCAGTATTTT.

The chain employs TRBV4-3 and TRBJ1-5; D remains unclear. Germline lookup yields CDR1 LGHNA and CDR2 YSLEER. The CDR3 has 15 residues. The germline V and J ends were trimmed by 1 base and 0 bases, with 7 bases remaining between them. The DNA of the CDR3 is TGCGCCAGCAGCCAAGGACCCGGTAGCAATCAGCCCCAGCATTTT. The encoded protein is CASSQGPGSNQPQHF.

The V call is TRBV9, the J call TRBJ1-3, with D uncertain. The germline V gene encodes CDR1 SGDLS and CDR2 YYNGEE. The CDR3 is 17 amino acids. Trimming took off 4 bases at V and 1 base at J, with 18 bases between the two ends. CDR3 residues: CASSPFLSRESGNTIYF. The CDR3 DNA sequence: TGTGCCAGCAGCCCTTTTCTCTCCCGTGAATCTGGAAACACCATATATTTT.

V gene TRBV2 combines with J gene TRBJ1-4; D uncertain. CDR1 and CDR2 (germline): SNHLY, FYNNEI. This CDR3 contains 15 residues. The V end lost 6 bases, the J end lost 7 bases, and 18 bases lay between the germline ends. The CDR3 reads CASREYLATAEKLFF. As DNA, the CDR3 is TGTGCCAGCAGAGAATACCTAGCTACGGCTGAAAAACTGTTTTTT.

The V call is TRBV19, the J call TRBJ2-1, with 12 bases aligning to TRBD2. Germline assignment: CDR1 LNHDA and CDR2 SQIVND (reference sequence). The CDR3 is 17 amino acids. V was clipped by 6 bases and J by 12 bases; unmatched bases: 18. The CDR3 sequence is CASSLPPTSGRSISQFF. The CDR3 region has the DNA TGTGCCAGTAGCCTCCCCCCTACTAGCGGGAGGTCTATTTCGCAGTTCTTC.

The chain carries TRBV2 and TRBJ2-2, with D unresolved. V dropped 0 bases and J dropped 7 bases, with 3 bases sitting between them. Germline CDR1 and CDR2: SNHLY and FYNNEI. The CDR3 runs to 12 residues. The CDR3 loop is CASSEAFGELFF. As DNA, the CDR3 is TGTGCCAGCAGTGAAGCGTTCGGGGAGCTGTTTTTT.

V and J are TRBV28 and TRBJ1-4, with a possible D match to TRBD1 (6 bases). This CDR3 comprises 14 residues. CDR1 is MDHEN and CDR2 is SYDVKM in the germline V gene. Trimming left V 6 bases short and J 5 bases short, with 13 bases between. The CDR3 DNA reads TGTGCCAGCAGCCCTCCACAGGGAAATGAAAAACTGTTTTTT. Translated, it gives CASSPPQGNEKLFF.

CDR3 nucleotide sequence: TGTGCCACCAGTGCCCCTTGGGGGGCGGAATCAGATACGCAGTATTTT. Amino acids: CATSAPWGAESDTQYF. V and J are TRBV24-1 and TRBJ2-3; D possibly uses TRBD1 or TRBD2 (6 bases each). This CDR3 spans 16 amino acids. V gave up 5 bases and J gave up 4 bases, with 18 bases separating them. Germline V gene lookup returns CDR1 KGHDR and CDR2 SFDVKD.

V and J are TRBV6-6 and TRBJ1-5, with D possibly TRBD1 on 5 matching bases. Per the germline V gene, CDR1 is MNHNY and CDR2 is SVGAGI (reference sequence). The CDR3 is 16 residues long. V lost 4 bases to trimming and J lost 9 bases, with 22 bases between them. For the CDR3, the DNA is TGTGCCAGCAGTTCCCTACGGCCAGGCGAAGGGGTGCCCCAGCATTTT. It codes for CASSSLRPGEGVPQHF.

The chain uses TRBV5-1 and TRBJ2-1, with D hard to call. V was trimmed by 4 bases and J by 4 bases, leaving 15 bases between them. This CDR3 contains 15 residues. Germline-derived CDR1 and CDR2 are SGHRS and YFSETQ. The CDR3 DNA reads TGCGCCAGCAGCGCTTACCTACAGCCATACAATGAGCAGTTCTTC. Protein sequence: CASSAYLQPYNEQFF.

This sequence joins TRBV7-3 and TRBJ2-3; 11 positions match TRBD2. From germline, CDR1 is SGHTA and CDR2 FQGTGA. Trimming removed 3 bases from V and 3 bases from J; junction bases left unmatched: 2. This CDR3 has 15 amino acids. The CDR3 spells CASSFLAGGTDTQYF. The DNA of the CDR3 is TGTGCCAGCAGCTTTTTAGCGGGAGGGACAGATACGCAGTATTTT.

V and J are TRBV27 and TRBJ2-2; 14 nucleotides agree with TRBD2. V gave up 8 bases and J gave up 2 bases; unmatched junction bases: 19. Germline CDR1 and CDR2: MNHEY and SMNVEV (reference sequence). The CDR3 sequence is 21 residues long. The CDR3 bases are TGTGCCAGCCGCCAAGCAGGGGGGGGGACTAGCGGGAGTCGCAACACCGGGGAGCTGTTTTTT. Encoded protein: CASRQAGGGTSGSRNTGELFF.